The 21 T cell receptor beta chains in this list originate from one sample, sequenced in a study of regulatory T cells in long-lasting Graves disease (dated by TCRdb to the early 2020s). The time point label corresponds to: persistent/refractory GD, antithyroid drugs over 5 years with positive TRAb. RNA was extracted from PBMCs in TRIzol for both TCR sequencing and RNA sequencing. The library came from multiplex PCR. Reads for this sample came from an Illumina HiSeq 4000. TCR beta libraries were built with iRepertoire HTBI primers and Arm-PCR amplification of CDR3 regions. In-frame beta chains were kept once TCRdb had trimmed the public reads at Q25 with fastp and called clones with MiXCR. Rows with a matching CDR3 protein are joined into one entry that keeps the most common DNA and genes. The sample data list around 300,000 distinct CDR3 sequences, and 22% of these were observed just once. Roughly three fifths of the sample rests with the top ten.

The specimen was peripheral blood mononuclear cells (PBMCs), collected when the disease was refractory, from a patient treated with antithyroid drugs. These receptors were collected from a female donor with Graves disease.

This clonotype has at least ten counts. This sequence joins TRBV2 and TRBJ2-7, with TRBD2 matching 9 bases. From germline, CDR1 is SNHLY and CDR2 FYNNEI. The V and J ends lost 6 bases and 3 bases, in that order; junction bases with no gene match: 6. The CDR3 spans 14 residues. This CDR3 is CASSSGTSIYEQYF. As DNA, the CDR3 is TGTGCCAGCAGCTCCGGGACTAGCATCTACGAGCAGTACTTC.

The chain employs TRBV7-8 and TRBJ2-7; D is undetermined. Germline CDR1 is SGHVS and CDR2 is FQNEAQ. The CDR3 has 16 residues. The V and J ends lost 5 bases and 0 bases respectively, with 17 bases between them. CDR3 in amino acids: CASSLQEGSSSYEQYF. CDR3 coding DNA: TGTGCCAGCAGCCTTCAGGAAGGGTCGAGCTCCTACGAGCAGTACTTC.

This clonotype was seen many times. The V and J genes are TRBV28 and TRBJ1-2; 10 positions agree with TRBD1. The trim removed 6 bases at V and 4 bases at J, leaving 8 bases unmatched. CDR1 and CDR2 (germline): MDHEN, SYDVKM. The CDR3 extends over 15 amino acids. The CDR3 DNA reads TGTGCCAGCAGCCACGACAGGGGGCATGTCTATGGCTACACCTTC. Protein sequence: CASSHDRGHVYGYTF.

This clonotype came up many times. The gene calls are TRBV29-1 and TRBJ1-1, with a weak D call TRBD1 (6 bases). CDR1 and CDR2 (germline): SQVTM, ANQGSEA. CDR3 size: 14 residues. V dropped 5 bases and J dropped 11 bases, with 24 bases sitting between them. The CDR3 reads CSVSDRNPQPYAFF. For the CDR3, the DNA is TGCAGCGTTTCCGACAGGAACCCGCAGCCGTATGCTTTCTTT.

This chain uses TRBV7-2 with TRBJ2-5, with unresolved D. Per germline, CDR1 SGHTA and CDR2 FQGNSA. The CDR3 has 12 residues. The V gene lost 9 bases and the J gene lost 1 base, with 9 bases spanning the gap. The DNA of the CDR3 is TGTGCCAGTAGTATAATCCAAGAGACCCAGTACTTC. This gives the protein CASSIIQETQYF. Variable domain in full (rest from reference TRBV7-2 and TRBJ2-5): GAGVSQSPSNKVTEKGKDVELRCDPISGHTALYWYRQSLGQGLEFLIYFQGNSAPDKSGLPSDRFSAERTGGSVSTLTIQRTQQEDSAVYLCASSIIQETQYFGPGTRLLVL.

This clonotype came up many times. This chain links TRBV3-1 with TRBJ1-1; the match to TRBD1 covers 7 bases. The germline V gene encodes CDR1 LGHDT and CDR2 YNNKEL (reference sequence). Unmatched junction bases numbered 7, after V lost 6 bases and J lost 0 bases. The CDR3 extends over 15 amino acids. The CDR3 DNA reads as TGTGCCAGCAGTCAGGGGGGACAGCTGAACACTGAAGCTTTCTTT. This gives the protein CASSQGGQLNTEAFF.

The table lists this clonotype with many counts. CDR3 loop: CASSPTTPGLYEQYF. The CDR3 bases are TGTGCCAGCAGCCCGACTACCCCAGGGCTGTACGAGCAGTACTTC. This sequence joins TRBV7-8 and TRBJ2-7, with D tentatively TRBD1 or TRBD2 (5 bases each). V was pared by 5 bases and J by 4 bases, with 18 bases between. Germline V gene lookup returns CDR1 SGHVS and CDR2 FQNEAQ. The CDR3 has 15 amino acids. Looking up the rest from reference TRBV7-8 and TRBJ2-7 gives the full variable domain: GAGVSQSPRYKVAKRGQDVALRCDPISGHVSLFWYQQALGQGPEFLTYFQNEAQLDKSGLPSDRFFAERPEGSVSTLKIQRTQQEDSAVYLCASSPTTPGLYEQYFGPGTRLTVT.

This clonotype came up many times. CDR3 region: CASRSLGQGVTEAFF. DNA for the CDR3: TGTGCCTCTCGATCCCTGGGACAGGGGGTAACTGAAGCTTTCTTT. The chain links TRBV9 to TRBJ1-1, with TRBD1 matching over 11 bases. J gave up 5 bases and V 10 bases, and 13 bases lay outside the gene matches. Germline-derived CDR1 and CDR2 are SGDLS and YYNGEE. The CDR3 loop spans 15 amino acids.

This rearrangement joins TRBV7-3 to TRBJ2-3; D is unclear. Germline CDR1 SGHTA, CDR2 FQGTGA. This CDR3 contains 13 residues. V gave up 5 bases and J gave up 6 bases, with 12 bases separating them. The CDR3 loop is CASSPSSLDTQYF. The CDR3 coding sequence is TGTGCCAGCAGCCCGTCGTCTTTGGATACGCAGTATTTT.

V is TRBV3-1 and J is TRBJ2-7; 9 nucleotides agree with TRBD2. From germline, CDR1 is LGHDT and CDR2 YNNKEL (reference sequence). The V segment lost 0 bases and the J segment 3 bases; nucleotides outside the gene matches: 3. CDR3 length: 15 residues. The CDR3 protein is CASSQEASGNYEQYF. CDR3 bases: TGTGCCAGCAGCCAAGAAGCTAGCGGGAACTACGAGCAGTACTTC.

This clonotype has a count of ten or more. The chain recombines TRBV6-5 with TRBJ2-7; possible D gene TRBD2, 5 bases. The V gene's germline CDR1 is MNHEY and CDR2 SVGAGI. The CDR3 sequence is 14 residues long. The V and J ends lost 4 bases and 0 bases respectively, with 10 bases between them. CDR3 DNA sequence: TGTGCCAGCAGTTTCCTAGGGAGCTCCTACGAGCAGTACTTC. Amino acids: CASSFLGSSYEQYF.

Many counts were recorded for this clonotype. V and J are TRBV7-7 and TRBJ1-1; D gene unclear. This CDR3 is 13 amino acids long. Germline V gene lookup returns CDR1 SSHAT and CDR2 FNYEAQ (reference sequence). V was pared by 3 bases and J by 4 bases, with 9 bases between. The CDR3 protein is CASSLDLGTEAFF. CDR3 sequence (DNA): TGTGCCAGCAGCTTGGATTTGGGCACTGAAGCTTTCTTT. Supplemented by reference TRBV7-7 and TRBJ1-1, the full variable domain reads GAGVSQSPRYKVTKRGQDVTLRCDPISSHATLYWYQQALGQGPEFLTYFNYEAQPDKSGLPSDRFSAERPEGSISTLTIQRTEQRDSAMYRCASSLDLGTEAFFGQGTRLTVV.

This clonotype was counted between two and nine times. The rearrangement links TRBV5-6 to TRBJ2-5, with 12 bases lining up with TRBD2. The CDR3 is 17 amino acids. The germline V gene has CDR1 SGHDT and CDR2 YYEEEE. The J segment lost 1 base and the V segment lost 0 bases, leaving 4 bases of the junction unmatched. The CDR3 protein is CASSLELAGGPQETQYF. CDR3 coding DNA: TGTGCCAGCAGCTTGGAACTAGCGGGAGGCCCCCAAGAGACCCAGTACTTC.

In regard to this clonotype: A read error may be the cause here, since a much bigger clone is one base away. This sequence joins TRBV6-5 and TRBJ2-5; D is unresolved. V lost 0 bases, J lost 7 bases, and 18 bases lay in between. CDR3 length equals 16 residues. The V gene's germline CDR1 is MNHEY and CDR2 SVGAGI. Here the CDR3 DNA reads TGTGCCAGCAGTTACTCCGGGCCTGTCGCTATAGGGACCCAGTACTTC. Translation gives CASSYSGPVAIGTQYF.

This clonotype came up once. The chain recombines TRBV7-2 with TRBJ2-1; perhaps TRBD2 as D (6 bases). CDR3 length: 12 residues. Germline V gene data show CDR1 as SGHTA and CDR2 as FQGNSA. V lost 6 bases, J lost 14 bases, and 17 bases lay in between. DNA for the CDR3: TGTGCCAGCAGTACCTCCCCTAGCGCCAAGTTCTTC. Protein: CASSTSPSAKFF.

This clonotype was seen ten or more times. V usage is TRBV12-3 or TRBV12-4 and J usage is TRBJ2-2, with D perhaps assigned TRBD1 or TRBD2 (5 bases each). CDR3 size: 15 residues. Trimming removed 6 bases at V and 0 bases at J, with 11 bases between. CDR3 bases: TGTGCCAGCAGCCCAGGGACCGCGAACACCGGGGAGCTGTTTTTT. Translation: CASSPGTANTGELFF.

The CDR3 spells CAWSVTYRVNYEQYF. The CDR3 bases are TGTGCCTGGAGCGTAACTTACAGGGTAAACTACGAGCAGTACTTC. The chain employs TRBV30 and TRBJ2-7; tentatively, D is TRBD1 (6 bases). V lost 3 bases to trimming and J lost 3 bases, with 18 bases between them. The CDR3 totals 15 residues. Germline CDR1 and CDR2: GTSNPN and SVGIG (reference sequence).

V and J are TRBV6-1 and TRBJ2-7; TRBD1 agrees at 10 bases. The CDR3 spans 14 residues. The trim removed 10 bases at V and 3 bases at J, leaving 9 bases unmatched. Germline V lookup: CDR1 MNHNS, CDR2 SASEGT. CDR3 region: CANTSGTGDYEQYF. The CDR3, as DNA: TGTGCCAACACCTCCGGGACAGGGGACTACGAGCAGTACTTC.

This clonotype was recorded a few times. The CDR3: CSARDPDTEAFF. DNA of the CDR3: TGCAGTGCTAGAGATCCGGACACTGAAGCTTTCTTT. The gene calls are TRBV20-1 and TRBJ1-1; D is uncertain. The CDR3 loop spans 12 amino acids. Deletions cut 0 bases from V and 3 bases from J, with 5 bases between. Germline-derived CDR1 and CDR2 are DFQATT and SNEGSKA (reference sequence).

This clonotype was seen a few times. This chain joins TRBV27 and TRBJ1-5, with 8 bases lining up with TRBD1. J was trimmed by 0 bases and V by 6 bases; bases with no gene match: 7. This CDR3 contains 16 residues. The germline V gene has CDR1 MNHEY and CDR2 SMNVEV (reference sequence). The CDR3 nucleotides are TGTGCCAGCAGGCCTCCGGGACAGGCTAGCAATCAGCCCCAGCATTTT. This codes for CASRPPGQASNQPQHF.

This chain connects TRBV10-3 to TRBJ1-1, with D perhaps TRBD1 (6 bases). V was pared by 6 bases and J by 0 bases, with 11 bases between. This CDR3 has 14 amino acids. Per germline, CDR1 ENHRY and CDR2 SYGVKD. As DNA, the CDR3 is TGTGCCATCAGATCTGGGGGGCTGAACACTGAAGCTTTCTTT. Translated: CAIRSGGLNTEAFF.